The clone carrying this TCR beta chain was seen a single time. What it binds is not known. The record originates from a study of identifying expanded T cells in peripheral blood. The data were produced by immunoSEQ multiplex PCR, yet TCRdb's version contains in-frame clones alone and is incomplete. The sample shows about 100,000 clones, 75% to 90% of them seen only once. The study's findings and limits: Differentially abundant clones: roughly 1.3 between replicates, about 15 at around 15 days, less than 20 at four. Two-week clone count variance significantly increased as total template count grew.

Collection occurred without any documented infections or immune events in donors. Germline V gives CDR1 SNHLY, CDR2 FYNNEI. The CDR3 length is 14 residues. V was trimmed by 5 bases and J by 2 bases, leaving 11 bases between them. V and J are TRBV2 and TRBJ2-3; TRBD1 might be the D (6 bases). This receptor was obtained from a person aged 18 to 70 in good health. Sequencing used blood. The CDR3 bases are TGTGCCAGCAGTCTTCAGGGGCCCACAGATACGCAGTATTTT. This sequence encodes CASSLQGPTDTQYF. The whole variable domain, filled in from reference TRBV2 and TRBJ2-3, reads EPEVTQTPSHQVTQMGQEVILRCVPISNHLYFYWYRQILGQKVEFLVSFYNNEISEKSEIFDDQFSVERPDGSNFTLKIRSTKLEDSAMYFCASSLQGPTDTQYFGPGTRLTVL.